This T cell receptor beta chain is drawn from a study of a mutant IDH1 vaccine in newly diagnosed glioma. The time point denotes: week 11, during vaccination. One vaccine dose held 300 ug of mutant IDH1 20-mer peptide and came with topical imiquimod. CDR3 length equals 15 residues. CDR1 and CDR2 (germline): SGDLS, YYNGEE. V lost 3 bases to trimming and J lost 0 bases, with 7 bases between them. The sample holds a few counts of this clone. Its antigen is not known. Sequencing was performed with immunoSEQ multiplex PCR; in TCRdb, only in-frame clones are kept and a portion is missing. The sample holds some 130,000 clones; around 80% are singletons and the top ten take about 5.5%.

The source is a man in his forties with glioma. The sample was PBMCs, taken from a glioma patient whose treatment included an IDH1 peptide vaccine. The V gene is TRBV9, the J gene TRBJ2-6, with TRBD1 as a possible D gene (6 bases). CDR3 DNA sequence: TGTGCCAGCAGCGAACAGGGCTCTGGGGCCAACGTCCTGACTTTC. As protein: CASSEQGSGANVLTF. Based on the CDR3 plus reference TRBV9 and TRBJ2-6, the full variable domain is DSGVTQTPKHLITATGQRVTLRCSPRSGDLSVYWYQQSLDQGLQFLIQYYNGEERAKGNILERFSAQQFPDLHSELNLSSLELGDSALYFCASSEQGSGANVLTFGAGSRLTVL.